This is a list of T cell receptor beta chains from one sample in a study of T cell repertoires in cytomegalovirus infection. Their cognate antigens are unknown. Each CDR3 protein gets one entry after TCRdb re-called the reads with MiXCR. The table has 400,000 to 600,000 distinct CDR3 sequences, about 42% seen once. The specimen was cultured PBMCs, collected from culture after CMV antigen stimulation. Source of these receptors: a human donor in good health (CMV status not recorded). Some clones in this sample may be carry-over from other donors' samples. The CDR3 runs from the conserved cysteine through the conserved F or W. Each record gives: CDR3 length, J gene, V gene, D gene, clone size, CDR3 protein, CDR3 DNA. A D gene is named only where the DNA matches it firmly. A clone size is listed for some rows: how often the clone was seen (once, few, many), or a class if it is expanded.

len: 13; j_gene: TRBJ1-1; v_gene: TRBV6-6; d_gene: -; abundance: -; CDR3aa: CASSPSGETEAFF; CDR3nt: TGTGCCAGCAGTCCATCGGGGGAGACTGAAGCTTTCTTT
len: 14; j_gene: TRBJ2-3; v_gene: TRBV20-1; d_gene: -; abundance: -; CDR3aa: CSAYTFPSTDTQYF; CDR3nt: TGCAGTGCCTATACTTTCCCTAGCACAGATACGCAGTATTTT
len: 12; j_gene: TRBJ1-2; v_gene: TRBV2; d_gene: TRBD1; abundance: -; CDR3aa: CASRVTGDGYTF; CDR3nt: TGTGCCAGCCGGGTAACAGGGGACGGCTACACCTTC
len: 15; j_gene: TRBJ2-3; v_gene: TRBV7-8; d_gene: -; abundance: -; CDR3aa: CASSSPWNSTDTQYF; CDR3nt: TGTGCCAGCAGCTCCCCGTGGAACAGCACAGATACGCAGTATTTT
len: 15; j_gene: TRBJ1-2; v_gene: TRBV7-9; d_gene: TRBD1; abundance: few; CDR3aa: CASSASDRGRRGYTF; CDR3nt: TGTGCCAGCAGTGCATCGGACAGGGGGCGCAGAGGCTACACCTTC
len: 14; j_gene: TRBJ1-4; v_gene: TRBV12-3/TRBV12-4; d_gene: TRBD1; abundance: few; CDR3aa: CASSFARGNEKLFF; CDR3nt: TGTGCCAGCAGTTTTGCCAGGGGGAATGAAAAACTGTTTTTT
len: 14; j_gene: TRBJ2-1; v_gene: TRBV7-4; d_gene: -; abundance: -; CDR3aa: CASSPKELGGEQFF; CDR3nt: TGTGCCAGCAGCCCAAAGGAGCTGGGCGGTGAGCAGTTCTTC
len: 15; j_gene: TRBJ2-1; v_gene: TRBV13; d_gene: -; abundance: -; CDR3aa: CASSFRGWGDNEQFF; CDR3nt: TGTGCCAGCAGCTTCAGGGGGTGGGGGGATAATGAGCAGTTCTTC
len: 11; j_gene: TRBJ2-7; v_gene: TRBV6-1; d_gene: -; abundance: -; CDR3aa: CASVGAYEQYF; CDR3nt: TGTGCCAGCGTCGGGGCCTACGAGCAGTACTTC
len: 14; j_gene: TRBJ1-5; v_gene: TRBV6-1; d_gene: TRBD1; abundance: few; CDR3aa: CASSRRGNDQPQHF; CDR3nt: TGTGCCAGCAGTCGCAGGGGGAACGATCAGCCCCAGCATTTT
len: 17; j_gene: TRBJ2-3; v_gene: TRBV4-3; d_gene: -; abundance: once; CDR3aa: CASSQEVAGTSTDTQYF; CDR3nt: TGCGCCAGCAGCCAAGAAGTTGCGGGGACTAGCACAGATACGCAGTATTTT
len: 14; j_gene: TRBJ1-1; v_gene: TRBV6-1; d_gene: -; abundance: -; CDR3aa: CASKGRGWGTEAFF; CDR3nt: TGTGCCAGCAAGGGTCGGGGTTGGGGCACTGAAGCTTTCTTT
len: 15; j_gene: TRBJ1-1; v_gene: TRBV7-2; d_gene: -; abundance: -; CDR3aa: CASSYTGRGSTEAFF; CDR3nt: TGTGCCAGCAGCTATACAGGGCGGGGGAGCACTGAAGCTTTCTTT
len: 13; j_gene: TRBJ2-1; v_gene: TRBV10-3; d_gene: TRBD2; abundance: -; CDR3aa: CAIRSGGADEQFF; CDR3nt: TGTGCCATCAGAAGCGGGGGGGCAGATGAGCAGTTCTTC
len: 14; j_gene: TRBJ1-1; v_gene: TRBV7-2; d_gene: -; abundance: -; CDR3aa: CASRAGILYTEAFF; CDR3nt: TGTGCCAGCCGCGCGGGGATCCTCTACACTGAAGCTTTCTTT
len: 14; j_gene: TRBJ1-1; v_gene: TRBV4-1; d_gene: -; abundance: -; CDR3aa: CASSRHRENTEAFF; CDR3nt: TGCGCCAGCAGCCGACACAGGGAGAACACTGAAGCTTTCTTT
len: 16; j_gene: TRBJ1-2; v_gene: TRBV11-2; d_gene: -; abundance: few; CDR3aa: CASSPGGGPVDYGYTF; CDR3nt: TGTGCCAGCAGCCCTGGTGGGGGGCCGGTAGACTATGGCTACACCTTC
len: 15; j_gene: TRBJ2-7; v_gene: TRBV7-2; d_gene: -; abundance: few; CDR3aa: CASSRGREHAYEQYF; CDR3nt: TGTGCCAGCAGCCGGGGGCGGGAGCATGCCTACGAGCAGTACTTC
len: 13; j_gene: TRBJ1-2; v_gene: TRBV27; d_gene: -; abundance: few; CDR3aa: CASSSTLGRGYTF; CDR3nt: TGTGCCAGCAGTTCCACTTTAGGTCGTGGCTACACCTTC
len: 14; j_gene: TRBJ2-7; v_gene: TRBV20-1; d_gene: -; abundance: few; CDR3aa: CSARAATASYEQYF; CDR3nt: TGCAGTGCTAGGGCTGCGACGGCCTCCTACGAGCAGTACTTC
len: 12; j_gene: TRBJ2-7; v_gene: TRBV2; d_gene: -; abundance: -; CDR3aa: CASSDEAYEQYF; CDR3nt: TGTGCCAGCAGTGATGAGGCCTACGAGCAGTACTTC
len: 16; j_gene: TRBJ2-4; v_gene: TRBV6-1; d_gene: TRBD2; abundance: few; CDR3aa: CASSPPSGREENIQYF; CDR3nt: TGTGCCAGCAGCCCCCCTAGCGGGAGGGAGGAAAACATTCAGTACTTC
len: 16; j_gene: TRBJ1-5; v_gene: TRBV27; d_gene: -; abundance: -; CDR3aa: CASSGSGGWSNQPQHF; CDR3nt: TGTGCCAGCAGTGGTTCGGGGGGCTGGAGCAATCAGCCCCAGCATTTT
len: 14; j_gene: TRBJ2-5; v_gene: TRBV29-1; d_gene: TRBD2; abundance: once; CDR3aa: CSVTQAGVVGTQYF; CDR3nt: TGCAGCGTGACTCAAGCGGGAGTCGTCGGGACCCAGTACTTC
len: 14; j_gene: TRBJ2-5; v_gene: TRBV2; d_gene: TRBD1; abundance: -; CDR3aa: CASSEGAGGETQYF; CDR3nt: TGTGCCAGCAGTGAAGGGGCAGGGGGAGAGACCCAGTACTTC
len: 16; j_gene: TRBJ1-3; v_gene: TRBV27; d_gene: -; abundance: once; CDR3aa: CASGVPPEFSGNTIYF; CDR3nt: TGTGCCAGCGGTGTCCCACCCGAATTCTCTGGAAACACCATATATTTT
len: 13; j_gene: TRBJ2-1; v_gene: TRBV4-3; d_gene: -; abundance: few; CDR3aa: CASSQEGTAEQFF; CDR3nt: TGCGCCAGCAGCCAAGAGGGGACCGCTGAGCAGTTCTTC
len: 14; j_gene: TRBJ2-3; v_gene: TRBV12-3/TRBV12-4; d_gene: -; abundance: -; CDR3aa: CASSLTSNRDTQYF; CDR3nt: TGTGCCAGCAGTCTAACTAGCAATAGAGATACGCAGTATTTT
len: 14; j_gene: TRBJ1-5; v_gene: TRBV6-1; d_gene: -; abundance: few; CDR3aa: CASSELGGNQPQHF; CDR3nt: TGTGCCAGCAGTGAATTAGGTGGCAATCAGCCCCAGCATTTT
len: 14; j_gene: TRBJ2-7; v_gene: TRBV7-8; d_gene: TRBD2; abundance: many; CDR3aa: CASSRLAEAYEQYF; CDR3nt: TGTGCCAGCAGCCGACTAGCGGAAGCCTACGAGCAGTACTTC
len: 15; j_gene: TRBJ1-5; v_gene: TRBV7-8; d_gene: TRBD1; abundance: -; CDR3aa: CASSSRTGGFGPQHF; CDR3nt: TGTGCCAGCAGCTCGCGGACAGGGGGCTTTGGGCCCCAGCATTTT
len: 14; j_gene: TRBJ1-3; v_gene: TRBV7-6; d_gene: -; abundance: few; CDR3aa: CASSPEGSGNTIYF; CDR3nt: TGTGCCAGCAGCCCGGAAGGCTCTGGAAACACCATATATTTT
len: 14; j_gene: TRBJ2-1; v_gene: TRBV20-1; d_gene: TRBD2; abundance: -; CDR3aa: CSAVLAGGQAEQFF; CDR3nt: TGCAGTGCGGTACTAGCGGGGGGGCAGGCTGAGCAGTTCTTC
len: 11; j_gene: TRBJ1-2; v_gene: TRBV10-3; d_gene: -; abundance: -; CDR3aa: CATSTNYGYTF; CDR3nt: TGTGCCACCAGTACTAACTATGGCTACACCTTC
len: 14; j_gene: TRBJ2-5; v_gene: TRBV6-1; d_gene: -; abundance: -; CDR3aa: CASSEAGNGWTQYF; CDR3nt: TGTGCCAGCAGTGAAGCCGGCAACGGGTGGACCCAGTACTTC
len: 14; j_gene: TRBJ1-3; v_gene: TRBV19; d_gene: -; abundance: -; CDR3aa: CASSIGVSGNTIYF; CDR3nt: TGTGCCAGTAGTATCGGGGTCTCTGGAAACACCATATATTTT
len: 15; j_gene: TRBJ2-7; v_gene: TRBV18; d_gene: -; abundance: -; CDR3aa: CASSPLDGLQYEQYF; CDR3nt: TGTGCCAGCTCACCACTGGACGGACTCCAGTACGAGCAGTACTTC
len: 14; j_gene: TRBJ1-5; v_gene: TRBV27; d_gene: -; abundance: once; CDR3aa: CASRPGKSNQPQHF; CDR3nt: TGTGCCAGCAGGCCGGGTAAGAGCAATCAGCCCCAGCATTTT
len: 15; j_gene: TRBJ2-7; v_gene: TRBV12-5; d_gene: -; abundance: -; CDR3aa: CASGLVGSSSYEQYF; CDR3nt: TGTGCTAGTGGTTTGGTAGGTAGCAGCTCCTACGAGCAGTACTTC
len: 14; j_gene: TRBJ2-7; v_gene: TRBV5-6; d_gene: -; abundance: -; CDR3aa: CASSLEPGSYEQYF; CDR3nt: TGTGCCAGCAGCTTGGAACCAGGGTCCTACGAGCAGTACTTC
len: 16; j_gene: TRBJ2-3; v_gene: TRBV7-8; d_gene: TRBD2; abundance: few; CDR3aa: CASSLGLAGYTDTQYF; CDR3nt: TGTGCCAGCAGCTTAGGGCTAGCGGGATACACAGATACGCAGTATTTT
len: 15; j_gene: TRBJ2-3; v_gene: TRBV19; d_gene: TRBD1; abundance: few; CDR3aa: CASRDRTGKGYTQYF; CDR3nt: TGTGCCAGTAGGGACCGGACAGGTAAAGGGTATACGCAGTATTTT
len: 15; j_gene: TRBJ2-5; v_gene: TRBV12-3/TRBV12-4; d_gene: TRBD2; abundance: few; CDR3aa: CASRSGLAEGETQYF; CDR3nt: TGTGCCAGCAGATCGGGACTAGCGGAGGGGGAGACCCAGTACTTC
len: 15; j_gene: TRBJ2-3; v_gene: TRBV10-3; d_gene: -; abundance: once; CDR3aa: CAISESGTRGDTQYF; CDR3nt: TGTGCCATCAGTGAGTCCGGGACCCGGGGAGATACGCAGTATTTT
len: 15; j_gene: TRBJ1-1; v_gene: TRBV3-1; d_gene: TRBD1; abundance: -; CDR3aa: CASSPRDRGPTEAFF; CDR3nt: TGTGCCAGCAGCCCCCGGGACAGGGGGCCAACTGAAGCTTTCTTT
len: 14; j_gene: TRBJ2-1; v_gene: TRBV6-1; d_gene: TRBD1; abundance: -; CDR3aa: CASSGQGNYNEQFF; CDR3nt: TGTGCCAGCAGTGGACAGGGTAACTACAATGAGCAGTTCTTC
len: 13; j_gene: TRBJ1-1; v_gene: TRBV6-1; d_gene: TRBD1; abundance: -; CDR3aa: CATSDRYDTEAFF; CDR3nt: TGTGCCACCTCGGACAGGTACGACACTGAAGCTTTCTTT
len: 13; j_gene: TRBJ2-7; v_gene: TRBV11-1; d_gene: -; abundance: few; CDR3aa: CASSPNRVGEQYF; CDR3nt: TGTGCCAGCAGCCCTAACAGGGTGGGCGAGCAGTACTTC